This TCR beta chain was sequenced in a study of chemoradiotherapy in HPV16-positive cancers. The study's findings and limits: Functional assays defining HPV-specific T cells used only a couple of HPV16-positive patients. For HPV16-positive patients, expanding HPV-responsive T cells associated with longer recurrence-free survival. During treatment, candidate HPV-specific clones and E7-related motifs expanded in tumor.

The method was immunoSEQ multiplex PCR; TCRdb's version includes in-frame clones alone and lacks a portion of them. The sample has some 21,000 clones, around 87% seen once. A remark on this clone: Antigen: not known.

Over chemoradiotherapy, repertoires were sampled more than once. The material sequenced was blood, taken from a patient who underwent chemoradiotherapy. The source of this sequence is a human donor with HPV-associated anogenital cancer.

The chain's CDR3 is CASGRDRGQETQYF. DNA of the CDR3: TGTGCCAGCGGAAGGGACAGGGGGCAGGAGACCCAGTACTTC. The V and J genes are TRBV28 and TRBJ2-5, with TRBD1 matching over 12 bases. CDR3 length equals 14 residues. Germline CDR1 is MDHEN and CDR2 is SYDVKM. V gave up 8 bases and J gave up 5 bases; unmatched junction bases: 6.